The entry below gives a single T cell receptor (beta chain) sequence along with its context. V shed 0 bases and J 7 bases; nucleotides not matched to a gene: 6. The CDR3 runs 16 residues. Germline CDR1 is SGHRS and CDR2 is YFSETQ. Primers included in the PCR were 60 Vbeta and 13 Jbeta primers. This table comes from immunoSEQ multiplex PCR, and its TCRdb copy is limited to in-frame clones, with some not included. Of under 200,000 clones listed, around 83% are singletons. This specimen comes from a study of cytomegalovirus exposure and HLA in healthy donors. Across the study: The 120 million or so unique TCR beta sequences, from about 179 million T cells, were found by an earlier analysis. Samples from HLA-typed donors yielded approximately 80 million unique TCRs in an early data release.

Each donor was nominally healthy when sampled (though unrecorded immune exposures were likely). The source material was PBMCs. J is TRBJ2-1 and V is TRBV5-1, with 11 bases lining up with TRBD2. The TCR originated in a girl aged 2 to 9 in good health and CMV-seropositive. The CDR3 here is CASSLGGTSGGNEQFF. In DNA, the CDR3 is TGCGCCAGCAGCTTGGGGGGGACTAGCGGAGGGAATGAGCAGTTCTTC.